These T cell receptor beta chains were read from a single sample in a study of blood T cell repertoires in COVID-19. The protocol was immunoSEQ multiplex PCR, while the TCRdb copy is restricted to in-frame clones and leaves out a portion. The data hold under 250,000 clones, with about 92% observed a single time. Sequencing was performed on peripheral blood. The receptor source for this set is a man aged 25-45 years with acute or convalescent COVID-19. Both conserved end residues are trimmed from each CDR3.

TRBV2	TRBJ2-5	ASSEGQGTQETQY
TRBV5-1	TRBJ1-2	ASSLNQGLNGYT
TRBV7-9	TRBJ1-2	ASSLGDRDNYGYT
TRBV7-9	TRBJ2-3	ASSLGLVSHDTQY
TRBV5-1	TRBJ2-1	ASSLGDTYNEQF
TRBV15	TRBJ1-4	ATSGGGTTNEKLF
TRBV11-1	TRBJ2-4	ASSTYRGNIQY
TRBV19	TRBJ2-1	ASSSLAGGAYNEQF
TRBV6-5	TRBJ2-3	AMRGTGGSDTQY
TRBV5-1	TRBJ2-1	ASSYGQGATQF
TRBV9	TRBJ2-1	ASSRGSSYNEQF
TRBV6-5	TRBJ1-1	ASSYDRGGTEAF
TRBV11-3	TRBJ1-6	ASSSRGANSPLH
TRBV6-1	TRBJ2-5	ASSDGKGPTYQETQY
TRBV15	TRBJ1-4	ATSRDLRRGTEKLF
TRBV15	TRBJ2-3	ATSRQTGGREDTQY
TRBV19	TRBJ1-2	ASSIDGGGYT
TRBV28	TRBJ2-4	ASSDYRGGSKNIQY
TRBV28	TRBJ2-7	ASSEFGTRSYEQY
TRBV3-1/TRBV3-2	TRBJ2-3	ASSPFVSGRTDTQY